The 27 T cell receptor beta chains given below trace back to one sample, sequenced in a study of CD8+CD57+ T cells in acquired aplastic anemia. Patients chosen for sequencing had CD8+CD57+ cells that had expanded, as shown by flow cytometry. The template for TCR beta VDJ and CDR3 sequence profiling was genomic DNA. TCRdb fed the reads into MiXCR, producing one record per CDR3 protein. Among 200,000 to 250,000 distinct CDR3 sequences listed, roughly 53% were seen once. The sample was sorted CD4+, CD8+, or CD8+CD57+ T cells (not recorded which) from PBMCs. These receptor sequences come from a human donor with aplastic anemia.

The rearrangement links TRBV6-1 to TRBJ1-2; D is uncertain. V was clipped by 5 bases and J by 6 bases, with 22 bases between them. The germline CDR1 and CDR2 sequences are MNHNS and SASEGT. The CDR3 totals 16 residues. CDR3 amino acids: CASSKGPLEGGNGYTF. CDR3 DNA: TGTGCCAGCAGTAAAGGCCCTCTCGAGGGAGGGAATGGCTACACCTTC.

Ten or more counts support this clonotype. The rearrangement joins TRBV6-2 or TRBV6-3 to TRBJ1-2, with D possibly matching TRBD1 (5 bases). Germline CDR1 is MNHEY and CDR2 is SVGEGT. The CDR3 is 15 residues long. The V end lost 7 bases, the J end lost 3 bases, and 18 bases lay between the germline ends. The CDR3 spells CASNPYATGYYGYTF. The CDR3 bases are TGTGCCAGCAACCCTTACGCCACAGGATACTATGGCTACACCTTC.

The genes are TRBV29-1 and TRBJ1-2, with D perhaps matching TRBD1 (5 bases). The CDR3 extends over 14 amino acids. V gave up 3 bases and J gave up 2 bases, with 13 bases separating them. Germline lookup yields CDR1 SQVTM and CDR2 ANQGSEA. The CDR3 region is CSVDKRQINYGYTF. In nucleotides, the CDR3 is TGCAGCGTTGATAAGCGACAGATCAACTATGGCTACACCTTC.

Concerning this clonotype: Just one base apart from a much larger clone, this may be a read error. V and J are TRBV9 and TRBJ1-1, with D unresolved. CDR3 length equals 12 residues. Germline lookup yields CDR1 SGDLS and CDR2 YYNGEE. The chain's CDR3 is CASSRRNTAAFF. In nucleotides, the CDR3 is TGTGCCAGCAGCCGACGGAACACTGCAGCTTTCTTT.

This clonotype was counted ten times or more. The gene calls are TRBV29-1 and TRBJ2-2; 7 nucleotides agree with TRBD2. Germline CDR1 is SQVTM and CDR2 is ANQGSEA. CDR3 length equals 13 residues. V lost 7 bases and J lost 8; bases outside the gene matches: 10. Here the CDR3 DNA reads TGCAGCGCCGGACTAGGCCCAGGGGGGGAGCTGTTTTTT. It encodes CSAGLGPGGELFF.

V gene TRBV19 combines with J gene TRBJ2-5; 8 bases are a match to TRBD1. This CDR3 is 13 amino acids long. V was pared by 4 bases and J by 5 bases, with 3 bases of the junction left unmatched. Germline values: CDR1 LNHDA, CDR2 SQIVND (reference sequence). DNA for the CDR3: TGTGCCAGTAGTACAGGGGGCCACGAGACCCAGTACTTC. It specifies CASSTGGHETQYF.

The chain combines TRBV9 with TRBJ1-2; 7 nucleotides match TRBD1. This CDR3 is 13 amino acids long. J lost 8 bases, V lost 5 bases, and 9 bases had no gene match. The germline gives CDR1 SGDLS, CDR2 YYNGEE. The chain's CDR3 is CASSSQGEEGYTF. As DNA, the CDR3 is TGTGCCAGCAGTTCCCAGGGGGAGGAGGGCTACACCTTC.

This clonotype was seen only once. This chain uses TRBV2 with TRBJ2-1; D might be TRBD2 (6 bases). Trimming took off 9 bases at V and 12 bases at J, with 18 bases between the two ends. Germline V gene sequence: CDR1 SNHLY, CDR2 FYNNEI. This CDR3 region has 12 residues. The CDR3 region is CASKGRDLWQFF. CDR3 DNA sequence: TGTGCCAGTAAGGGAAGGGACTTGTGGCAGTTCTTC.

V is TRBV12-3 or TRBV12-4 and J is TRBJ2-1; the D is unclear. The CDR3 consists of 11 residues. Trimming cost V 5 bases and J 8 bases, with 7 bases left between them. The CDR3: CASSEEDEQFF. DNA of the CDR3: TGTGCCAGCAGTGAAGAGGATGAGCAGTTCTTC.

The CDR3 DNA reads as TGTGCCAGCAGTGCGGACAGGGGAAGTTATGGCTACACCTTC. It yields the protein CASSADRGSYGYTF. This chain uses TRBV2 with TRBJ1-2; 9 bases align to TRBD1. CDR1 is SNHLY, CDR2 FYNNEI, per germline. This CDR3 has 14 residues. V lost 4 bases, J lost 5 bases, and 5 bases stayed unmatched.

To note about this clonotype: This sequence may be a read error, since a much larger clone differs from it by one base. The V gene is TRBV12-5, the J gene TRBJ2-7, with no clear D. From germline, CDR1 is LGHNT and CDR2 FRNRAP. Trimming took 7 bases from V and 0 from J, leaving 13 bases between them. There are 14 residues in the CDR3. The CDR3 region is CASADPRSSYEQYF. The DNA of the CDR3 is TGTGCTAGTGCGGATCCACGAAGCTCCTACGAGCAGTACTTC.

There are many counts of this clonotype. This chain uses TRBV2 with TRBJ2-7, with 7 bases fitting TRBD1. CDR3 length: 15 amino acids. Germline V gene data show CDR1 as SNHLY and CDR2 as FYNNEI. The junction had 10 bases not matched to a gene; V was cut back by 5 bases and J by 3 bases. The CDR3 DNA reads TGTGCCAGCAGTCAGAAGACAGGGACGGGCTACGAGCAGTACTTC. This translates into CASSQKTGTGYEQYF. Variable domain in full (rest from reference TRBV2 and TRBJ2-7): EPEVTQTPSHQVTQMGQEVILRCVPISNHLYFYWYRQILGQKVEFLVSFYNNEISEKSEIFDDQFSVERPDGSNFTLKIRSTKLEDSAMYFCASSQKTGTGYEQYFGPGTRLTVT.

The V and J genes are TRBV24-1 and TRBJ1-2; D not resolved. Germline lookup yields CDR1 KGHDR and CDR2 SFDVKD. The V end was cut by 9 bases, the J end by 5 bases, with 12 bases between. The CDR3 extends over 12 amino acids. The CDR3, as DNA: TGTGCCACCGAGCGGGATACGTATGGCTACACCTTC. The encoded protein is CATERDTYGYTF.

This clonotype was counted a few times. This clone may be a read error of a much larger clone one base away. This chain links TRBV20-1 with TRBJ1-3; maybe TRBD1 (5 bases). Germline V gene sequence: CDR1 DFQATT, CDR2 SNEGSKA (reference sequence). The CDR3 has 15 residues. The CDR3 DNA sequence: TGCAGTGCTAGAGATCTTGAGGGGACTGGAGACACCATATATTTT. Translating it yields CSARDLEGTGDTIYF.

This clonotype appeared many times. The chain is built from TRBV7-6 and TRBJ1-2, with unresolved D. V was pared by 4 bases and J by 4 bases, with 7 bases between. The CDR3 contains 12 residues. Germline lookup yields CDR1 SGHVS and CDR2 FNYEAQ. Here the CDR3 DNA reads TGTGCCAGCAGCTCCGGGCCCTATGGCTACACCTTC. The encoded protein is CASSSGPYGYTF.

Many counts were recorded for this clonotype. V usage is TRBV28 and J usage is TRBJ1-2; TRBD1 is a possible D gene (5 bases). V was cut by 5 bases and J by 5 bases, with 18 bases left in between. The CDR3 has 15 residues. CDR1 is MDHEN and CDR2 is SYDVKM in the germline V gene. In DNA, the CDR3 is TGTGCCAGCAGTCCGCGGGAGGGGAAAGGGTATGGCTACACCTTC. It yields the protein CASSPREGKGYGYTF.

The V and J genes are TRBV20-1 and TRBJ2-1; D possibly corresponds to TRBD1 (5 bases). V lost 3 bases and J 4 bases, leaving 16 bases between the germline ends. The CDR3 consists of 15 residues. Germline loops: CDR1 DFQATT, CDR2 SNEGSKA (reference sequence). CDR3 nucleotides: TGCAGTGCTAGGGTTATGGGGCTAGAGTACAATGAGCAGTTCTTC. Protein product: CSARVMGLEYNEQFF.

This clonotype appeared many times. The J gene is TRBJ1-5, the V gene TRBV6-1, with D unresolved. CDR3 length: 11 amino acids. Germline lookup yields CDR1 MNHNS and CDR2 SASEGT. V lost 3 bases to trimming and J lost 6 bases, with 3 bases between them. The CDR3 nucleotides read TGTGCCAGCAGTGAGGTTCAGCCCCAGCATTTT. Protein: CASSEVQPQHF.

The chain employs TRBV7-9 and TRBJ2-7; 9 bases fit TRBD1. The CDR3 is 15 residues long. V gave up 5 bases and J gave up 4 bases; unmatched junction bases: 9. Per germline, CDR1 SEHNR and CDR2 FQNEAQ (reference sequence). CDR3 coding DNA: TGTGCCAGCAGCGTTCAACCCGGGACAGGGTACGAGCAGTACTTC. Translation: CASSVQPGTGYEQYF.

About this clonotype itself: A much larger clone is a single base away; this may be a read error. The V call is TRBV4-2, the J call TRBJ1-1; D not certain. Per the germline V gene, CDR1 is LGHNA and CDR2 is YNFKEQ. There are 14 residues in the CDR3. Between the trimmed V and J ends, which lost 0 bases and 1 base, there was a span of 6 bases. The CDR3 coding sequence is TGTGCCAGCAGCCAAGAAGGCGGGAACACTGAAGCTTTCTTT. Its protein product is CASSQEGGNTEAFF.

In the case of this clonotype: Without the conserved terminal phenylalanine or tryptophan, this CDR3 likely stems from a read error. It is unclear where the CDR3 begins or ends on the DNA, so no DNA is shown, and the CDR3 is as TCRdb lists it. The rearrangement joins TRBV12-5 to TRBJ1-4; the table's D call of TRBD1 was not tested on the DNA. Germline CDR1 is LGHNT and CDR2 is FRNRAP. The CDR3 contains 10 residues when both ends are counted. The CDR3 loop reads CASGQRDRWV.

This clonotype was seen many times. Here the CDR3 DNA reads TGTGCCAGCAGCTTAGGGAACCAAGAGACCCAGTACTTC. Translating gives CASSLGNQETQYF. This sequence joins TRBV7-2 and TRBJ2-5; D uncertain. The ends were cut back, 1 base at V and 0 bases at J, with 3 bases in the middle. There are 13 residues in the CDR3. The germline gives CDR1 SGHTA, CDR2 FQGNSA.

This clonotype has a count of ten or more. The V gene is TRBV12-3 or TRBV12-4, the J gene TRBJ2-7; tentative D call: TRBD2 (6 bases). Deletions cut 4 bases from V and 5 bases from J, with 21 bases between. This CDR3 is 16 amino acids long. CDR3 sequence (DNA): TGTGCCAGCAGTTCCCACTCTAGGCCAGGGAGGCACGAGCAGTACTTC. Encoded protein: CASSSHSRPGRHEQYF.

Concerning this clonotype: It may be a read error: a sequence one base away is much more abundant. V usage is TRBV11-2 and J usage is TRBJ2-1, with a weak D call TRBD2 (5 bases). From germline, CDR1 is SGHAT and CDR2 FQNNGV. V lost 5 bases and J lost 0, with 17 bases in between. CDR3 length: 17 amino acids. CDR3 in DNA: TGTGCCAGCAGCCCACCCTCCGAGGGCCCCTCCTACAATGAGCAGTTCTTC. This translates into CASSPPSEGPSYNEQFF.

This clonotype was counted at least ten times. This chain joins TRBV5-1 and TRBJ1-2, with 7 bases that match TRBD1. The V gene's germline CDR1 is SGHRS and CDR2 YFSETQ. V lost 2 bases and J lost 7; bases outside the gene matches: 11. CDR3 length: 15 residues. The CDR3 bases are TGCGCCAGCAGCTTACAGGGACAGAACGCCCGTGGCTACACCTTC. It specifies CASSLQGQNARGYTF.

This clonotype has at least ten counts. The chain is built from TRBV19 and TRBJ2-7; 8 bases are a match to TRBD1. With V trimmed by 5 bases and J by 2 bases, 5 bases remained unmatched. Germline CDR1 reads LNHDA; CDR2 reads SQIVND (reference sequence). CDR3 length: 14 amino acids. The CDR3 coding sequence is TGTGCCAGTAGTCGGACAGGGCTAACCTACGAGCAGTACTTC. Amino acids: CASSRTGLTYEQYF. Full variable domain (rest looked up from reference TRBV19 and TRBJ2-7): DGGITQSPKYLFRKEGQNVTLSCEQNLNHDAMYWYRQDPGQGLRLIYYSQIVNDFQKGDIAEGYSVSREKKESFPLTVTSAQKNPTAFYLCASSRTGLTYEQYFGPGTRLTVT.

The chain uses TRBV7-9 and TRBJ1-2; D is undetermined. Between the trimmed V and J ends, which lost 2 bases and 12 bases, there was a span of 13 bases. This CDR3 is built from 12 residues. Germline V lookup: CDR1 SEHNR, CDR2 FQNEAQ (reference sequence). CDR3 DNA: TGTGCCAGCAGCTTAATGCCAGGCGGAAACACCTTC. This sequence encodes CASSLMPGGNTF.